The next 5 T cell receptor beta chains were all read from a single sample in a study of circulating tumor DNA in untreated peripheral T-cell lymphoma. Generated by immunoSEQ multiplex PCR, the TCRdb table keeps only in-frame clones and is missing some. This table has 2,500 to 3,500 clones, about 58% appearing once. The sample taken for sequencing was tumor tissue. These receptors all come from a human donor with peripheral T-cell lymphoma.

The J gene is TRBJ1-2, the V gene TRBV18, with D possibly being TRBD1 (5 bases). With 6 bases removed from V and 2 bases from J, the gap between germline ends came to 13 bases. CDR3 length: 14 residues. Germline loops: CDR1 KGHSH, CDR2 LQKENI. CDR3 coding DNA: TGTGCCAGCTCCCTTGACTCAGGGAACTATGGCTACACCTTC. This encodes CASSLDSGNYGYTF.

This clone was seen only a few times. CDR3 nucleotides: TGTGCCAGCAACTACCTCGGAGGAGGTCAGCCCCAGCATTTT. Amino acids: CASNYLGGGQPQHF. The chain is built from TRBV12-5 and TRBJ1-5; D call uncertain. CDR1 and CDR2 (germline): LGHNT, FRNRAP. The CDR3 length is 14 residues.

CDR3 in amino acids: CATSREVTLNTGELFF. In DNA form, the CDR3 reads TGTGCCACCAGCAGAGAGGTCACCCTGAACACCGGGGAGCTGTTTTTT. The chain employs TRBV15 and TRBJ2-2; the D is unclear. Trimming took 0 bases from V and 1 from J, leaving 9 bases between them. The CDR3 runs to 16 residues. The germline gives CDR1 LNHNV, CDR2 YYDKDF (reference sequence).

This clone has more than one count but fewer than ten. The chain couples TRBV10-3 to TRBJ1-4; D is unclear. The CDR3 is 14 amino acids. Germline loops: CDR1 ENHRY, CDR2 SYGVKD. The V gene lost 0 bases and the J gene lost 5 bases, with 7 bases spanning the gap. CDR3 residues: CAISESAANEKLFF. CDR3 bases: TGTGCCATCAGTGAGTCGGCGGCCAATGAAAAACTGTTTTTT.

CDR3 in DNA: TGTGCCTGTGACAGGGGGACAGATACGCAGTATTTT. Protein product: CACDRGTDTQYF. This rearrangement joins TRBV30 to TRBJ2-3, with 9 bases that match TRBD1. The V gene end was trimmed by 6 bases and the J gene end by 3 bases; junction bases not matched to a gene: 1. Germline loops: CDR1 GTSNPN, CDR2 SVGIG (reference sequence). The CDR3 extends over 12 amino acids.